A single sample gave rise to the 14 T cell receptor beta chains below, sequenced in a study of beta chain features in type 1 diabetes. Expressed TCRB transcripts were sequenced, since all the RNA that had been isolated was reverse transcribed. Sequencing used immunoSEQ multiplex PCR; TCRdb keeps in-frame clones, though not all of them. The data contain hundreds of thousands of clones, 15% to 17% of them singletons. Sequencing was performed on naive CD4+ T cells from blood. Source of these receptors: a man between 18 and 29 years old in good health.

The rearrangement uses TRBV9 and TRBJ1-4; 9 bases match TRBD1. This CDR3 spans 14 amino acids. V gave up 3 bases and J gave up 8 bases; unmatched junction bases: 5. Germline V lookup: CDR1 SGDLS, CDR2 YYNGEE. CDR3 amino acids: CASSETGGREKLFF. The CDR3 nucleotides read TGTGCCAGCAGCGAGACAGGGGGTCGCGAAAAACTGTTTTTT.

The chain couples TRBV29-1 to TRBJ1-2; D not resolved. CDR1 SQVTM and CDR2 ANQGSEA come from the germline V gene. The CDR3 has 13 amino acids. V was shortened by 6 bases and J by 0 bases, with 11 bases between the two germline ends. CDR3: CSVVLIANYGYTF. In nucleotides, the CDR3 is TGCAGCGTAGTCCTAATTGCTAACTATGGCTACACCTTC.

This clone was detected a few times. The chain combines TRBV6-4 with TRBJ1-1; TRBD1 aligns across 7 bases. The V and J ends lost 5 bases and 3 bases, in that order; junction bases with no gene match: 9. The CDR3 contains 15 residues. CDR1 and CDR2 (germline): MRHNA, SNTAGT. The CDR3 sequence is CASSKTDRRDTEAFF. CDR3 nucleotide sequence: TGTGCCAGCAGTAAGACGGACAGGAGAGACACTGAAGCTTTCTTT.

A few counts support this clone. CDR3 loop: CATSAQQASRQGEQYF. The CDR3 coding sequence is TGTGCCACCAGCGCCCAGCAAGCCTCCCGACAGGGCGAGCAGTACTTC. The chain links TRBV15 to TRBJ2-5; 7 bases agree with TRBD1. The J call could be wrong; TRBJ2-7 is a better fit for the DNA end. This CDR3 region has 16 residues. Germline CDR1 is LNHNV and CDR2 is YYDKDF (reference sequence).

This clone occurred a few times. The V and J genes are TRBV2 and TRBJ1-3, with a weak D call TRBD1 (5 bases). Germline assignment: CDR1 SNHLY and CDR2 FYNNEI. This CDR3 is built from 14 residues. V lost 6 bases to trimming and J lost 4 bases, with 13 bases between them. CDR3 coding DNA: TGTGCCAGCAGGGGGACGCTGTTGGGAAACACCATATATTTT. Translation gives CASRGTLLGNTIYF.

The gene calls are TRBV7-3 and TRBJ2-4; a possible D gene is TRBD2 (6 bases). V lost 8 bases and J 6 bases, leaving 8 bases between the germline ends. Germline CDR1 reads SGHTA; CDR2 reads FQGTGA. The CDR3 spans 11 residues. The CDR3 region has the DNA TGTGCCAGCGTGGGGGGAAACATTCAGTACTTC. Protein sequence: CASVGGNIQYF. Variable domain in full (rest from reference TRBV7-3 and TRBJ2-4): GAGVSQTPSNKVTEKGKYVELRCDPISGHTALYWYRQSLGQGPEFLIYFQGTGAADDSGLPNDRFFAVRPEGSVSTLKIQRTERGDSAVYLCASVGGNIQYFGAGTRLSVL.

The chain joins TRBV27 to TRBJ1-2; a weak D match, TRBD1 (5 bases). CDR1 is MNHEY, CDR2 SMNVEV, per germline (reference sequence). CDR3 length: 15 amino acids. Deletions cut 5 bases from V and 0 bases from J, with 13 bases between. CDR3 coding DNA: TGTGCCAGCAGTCCGGGACGACACGCTAACTATGGCTACACCTTC. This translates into CASSPGRHANYGYTF.

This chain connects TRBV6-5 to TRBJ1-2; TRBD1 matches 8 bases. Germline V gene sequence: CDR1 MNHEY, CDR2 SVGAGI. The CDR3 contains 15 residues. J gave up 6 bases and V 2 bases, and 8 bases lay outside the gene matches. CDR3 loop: CASSYTLTGDHGYTF. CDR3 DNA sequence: TGTGCCAGCAGTTACACGCTGACAGGGGACCATGGCTACACCTTC.

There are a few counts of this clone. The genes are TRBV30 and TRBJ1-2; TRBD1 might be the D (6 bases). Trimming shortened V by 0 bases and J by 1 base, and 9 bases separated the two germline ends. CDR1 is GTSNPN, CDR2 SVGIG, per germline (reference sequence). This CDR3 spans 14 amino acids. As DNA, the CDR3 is TGTGCCTGGAGTGTAGGGGGGCTTAACTATGGCTACACCTTC. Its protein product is CAWSVGGLNYGYTF.

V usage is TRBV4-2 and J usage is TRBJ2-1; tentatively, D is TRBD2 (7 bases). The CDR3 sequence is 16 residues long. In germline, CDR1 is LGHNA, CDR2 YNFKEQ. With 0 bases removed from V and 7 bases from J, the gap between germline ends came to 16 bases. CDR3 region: CASSQEAAGAFNEQFF. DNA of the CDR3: TGTGCCAGCAGCCAAGAGGCGGCGGGGGCGTTTAATGAGCAGTTCTTC.

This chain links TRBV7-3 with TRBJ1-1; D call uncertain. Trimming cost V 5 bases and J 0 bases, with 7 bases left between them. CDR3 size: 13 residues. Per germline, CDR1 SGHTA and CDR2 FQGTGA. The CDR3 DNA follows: TGTGCCAGCAGCCAGACCTTGAACACTGAAGCTTTCTTT. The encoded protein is CASSQTLNTEAFF.

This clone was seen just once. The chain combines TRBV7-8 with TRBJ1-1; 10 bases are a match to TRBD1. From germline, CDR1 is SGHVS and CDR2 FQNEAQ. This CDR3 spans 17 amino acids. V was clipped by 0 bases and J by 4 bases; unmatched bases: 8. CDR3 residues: CASSLASGTGVATEAFF. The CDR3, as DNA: TGTGCCAGCAGCTTAGCTTCCGGGACAGGGGTTGCCACTGAAGCTTTCTTT.

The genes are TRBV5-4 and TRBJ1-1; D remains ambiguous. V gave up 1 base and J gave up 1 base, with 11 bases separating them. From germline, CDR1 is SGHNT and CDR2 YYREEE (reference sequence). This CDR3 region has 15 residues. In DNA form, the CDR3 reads TGTGCCAGCAGCTTGTTGACCCGGGAGAACACTGAAGCTTTCTTT. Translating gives CASSLLTRENTEAFF.

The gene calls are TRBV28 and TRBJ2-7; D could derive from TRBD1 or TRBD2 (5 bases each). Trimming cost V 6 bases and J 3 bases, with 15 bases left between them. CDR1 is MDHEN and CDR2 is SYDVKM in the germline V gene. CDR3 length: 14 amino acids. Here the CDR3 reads CASSSGTQIYEQYF. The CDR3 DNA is TGTGCCAGCAGCTCCGGGACCCAGATCTACGAGCAGTACTTC.